What follows are 10 T cell receptor beta chains derived from one specimen sequenced in a study of T-cell reconstitution after alpha-beta-depleted transplantation in children. Library preparation (for TCRbeta) was performed with unique molecular identifiers. TCRdb analysed the PCR reads with MiXCR anew, one entry per CDR3 protein. This table has about 58,000 distinct CDR3 sequences, approximately 43% appearing once. Sample: PBMCs, mostly from graft donor cells, taken 360 days after TCRalphabeta/CD19-depleted stem cell transplant. These receptors were collected from a male patient between 10 and 17 years old who had a stem cell transplant for acute lymphoblastic leukemia, so the T cells may come from the graft donor.

This clonotype has a handful of counts. The chain combines TRBV11-2 with TRBJ2-1, with 10 bases lining up with TRBD1. The CDR3 sequence is 16 residues long. The germline CDR1 and CDR2 sequences are SGHAT and FQNNGV. Trimming removed 4 bases from V and 7 bases from J; junction bases left unmatched: 10. CDR3 DNA sequence: TGTGCCAGCAGCTGGCGCGGGACAGGGGATGGGAATGAGCAGTTCTTC. This encodes CASSWRGTGDGNEQFF.

This clonotype was observed a handful of times. This chain uses TRBV9 with TRBJ2-5; 10 positions agree with TRBD2. This CDR3 is 18 amino acids long. Germline-derived CDR1 and CDR2 are SGDLS and YYNGEE. V gave up 7 bases and J gave up 1 base; unmatched junction bases: 16. The CDR3 DNA sequence: TGTGCCAGCGGGGGATCTCTTCTAGCGGGGGACCCCCAAGAGACCCAGTACTTC. Translating gives CASGGSLLAGDPQETQYF.

CDR3 sequence reads: CASTNQGLAGVYEQYF. CDR3 nucleotides: TGTGCCAGCACCAACCAGGGACTAGCGGGAGTCTACGAGCAGTACTTC. The genes are TRBV28 and TRBJ2-7, with TRBD2 matching 14 bases. The CDR3 has 16 amino acids. From germline, CDR1 is MDHEN and CDR2 SYDVKM. Unmatched junction bases numbered 8, after V lost 7 bases and J lost 3 bases.

This chain uses TRBV7-6 with TRBJ2-2; D is possibly TRBD1 (6 bases). Germline V lookup: CDR1 SGHVS, CDR2 FNYEAQ. V lost 1 base to trimming and J lost 1 base, with 13 bases between them. The CDR3 is 17 residues long. In DNA form, the CDR3 reads TGTGCCAGCAGCTTAGAGCCTTGGGGGCAGAACACCGGGGAGCTGTTTTTT. It yields the protein CASSLEPWGQNTGELFF.

The rearrangement uses TRBV12-3 or TRBV12-4 and TRBJ1-5; D is undetermined. Trimming stripped 2 bases from V and 3 bases from J, with 11 bases between. The CDR3 is 15 residues long. The CDR3 sequence is CASSLWAEINQPQHF. The CDR3 DNA reads TGTGCCAGCAGTTTATGGGCAGAAATCAATCAGCCCCAGCATTTT.

This clonotype was detected only a few times. This CDR3 reads CASSYSLAGELFF. CDR3 nucleotides: TGTGCCAGCAGTTACTCGTTAGCCGGGGAGCTGTTTTTT. The chain couples TRBV6-5 to TRBJ2-2; no clear D. Germline V gene lookup returns CDR1 MNHEY and CDR2 SVGAGI. V was clipped by 0 bases and J by 6 bases, with 5 bases between them. The CDR3 is 13 residues long.

V is TRBV29-1 and J is TRBJ2-2, with 10 positions matching TRBD2. The germline gives CDR1 SQVTM, CDR2 ANQGSEA. The CDR3 has 15 amino acids. V lost 5 bases, J lost 1 base, and 4 bases stayed unmatched. CDR3 region: CSVSRTSGNTGELFF. CDR3 sequence (DNA): TGCAGCGTTTCTCGGACTAGCGGGAACACCGGGGAGCTGTTTTTT.

The V and J genes are TRBV12-3 or TRBV12-4 and TRBJ1-5, with D perhaps TRBD1 (5 bases). This CDR3 region has 15 residues. V lost 7 bases and J 2 bases, leaving 15 bases between the germline ends. Written as DNA, the CDR3 is TGTGCCAGCATGGGCAGGGTGAACGGCAATCAGCCCCAGCATTTT. Amino acid sequence: CASMGRVNGNQPQHF.

The rearrangement links TRBV6-2 or TRBV6-3 to TRBJ2-1; no clear D gene. Germline CDR1 is MNHEY and CDR2 is SVGEGT. The CDR3 runs to 12 residues. V lost 0 bases, J lost 8 bases, and 5 bases lay in between. The CDR3 reads CASSYSFDEQFF. The CDR3 DNA sequence: TGTGCCAGCAGTTACTCTTTCGATGAGCAGTTCTTC.

The chain joins TRBV7-8 to TRBJ2-3; perhaps TRBD2 as D (6 bases). Deletions cut 5 bases from V and 6 bases from J, with 15 bases between. This CDR3 is built from 14 residues. Per germline, CDR1 SGHVS and CDR2 FQNEAQ. The CDR3 loop is CASSKGAGPDTQYF. The CDR3 nucleotides are TGTGCCAGCAGCAAAGGAGCGGGCCCCGATACGCAGTATTTT.